This T cell receptor beta chain was found in a study of T cell responses to AZD1222 COVID-19 vaccine. Study findings and constraints: CD4 TCRs covered the whole spike, strongest at regions 160-218 and 743-854. Baseline serology detected seropositivity in only six or seven AZD1222 recipients. Targets within unmutated variant regions were reportedly found for nearly half of spike-specific TCRs. Among the donors, most were white British and more were female, and clonal diversity was possibly underestimated.

In its sample, this clone was seen once. Its antigen is not known. TCRdb keeps only in-frame clones here, not all; method: immunoSEQ multiplex PCR. Counted here are tens of thousands of clones, around 84% occurring once; the ten biggest clones make up about 20%. The CDR3 spans 15 residues. V lost 6 bases and J 1 base, leaving 15 bases between the germline ends. In germline, CDR1 is MNHEY, CDR2 SVGEGT. This sequence originates from an adult in good health. This sample comprised peripheral blood, obtained on day 0 of AZD1222 vaccination. The chain joins TRBV6-2 or TRBV6-3 to TRBJ1-1; possible D gene TRBD1, 5 bases. CDR3 coding DNA: TGTGCCAGCAGCCTCCGGTGGCAGGGGAACACTGAAGCTTTCTTT. Its protein is CASSLRWQGNTEAFF.